This T cell receptor beta chain stems from a study of blood T cell repertoires in COVID-19. Study as a whole: Acute-phase and convalescent COVID-19 samples originated in the United States, Italy and Spain.

The CDR3 is made up of 16 amino acids. Sequencing was performed with immunoSEQ multiplex PCR; in TCRdb, only in-frame clones are kept and a portion is missing. The table records around 250,000 clones, roughly 85% of them present only once. This sequence was found in a man aged 30 to 45 who had recovered from COVID-19. Sequencing input: peripheral blood. The gene calls are TRBV21-1 and TRBJ1-4. TRBV21-1 is assigned pseudogene status. The CDR3 DNA sequence: TGTGCCAGCAGCAAACAGGGGAGGGAAACTAATGAAAAACTGTTTTTT. Its translation: CASSKQGRETNEKLFF.